These 2 T cell receptor beta chains were sequenced from one sample in a study of long-term antiretroviral therapy in people with HIV. The assay, immunoSEQ v3.0, was run at survey level. The data were produced by immunoSEQ multiplex PCR, yet TCRdb's version contains in-frame clones alone and is incomplete. The sample has about 29,000 clones, around 96% seen once; the top ten hold 7% to 8.5%. Sequencing was performed on unsorted PBMCs, taken 5.3 years after starting antiretroviral therapy. All receptors come from a man in his thirties or forties with HIV.

V usage is TRBV5-1 and J usage is TRBJ2-5; D gene ambiguous. CDR1 is SGHRS, CDR2 YFSETQ, per germline. The CDR3 sequence is 15 residues long. V was shortened by 0 bases and J by 0 bases, with 9 bases between the two germline ends. Here the CDR3 DNA reads TGCGCCAGCAGCTTGGGTTCCATTTACCAAGAGACCCAGTACTTC. The encoded protein is CASSLGSIYQETQYF.

The rearrangement uses TRBV5-1 and TRBJ2-3, with unresolved D. Germline CDR1 reads SGHRS; CDR2 reads YFSETQ. V was pared by 0 bases and J by 0 bases, with 8 bases between. The CDR3 spans 15 residues. The CDR3 here is CASSLGRPSTDTQYF. The CDR3 DNA reads as TGCGCCAGCAGCTTGGGACGGCCTAGCACAGATACGCAGTATTTT.